One and the same sample provided the 20 T cell receptor beta chains below, sequenced in a study of cytomegalovirus exposure and HLA in healthy donors. 60 Vbeta and 13 Jbeta primers were used in PCR. TCRdb's table, derived via immunoSEQ multiplex PCR, lists solely in-frame clones and lacks some. The table includes some 150,000 clones, 62% detected once. The sample comprised PBMCs. All receptors come from a man aged 35-49 years in good health and CMV-seronegative.

V gene TRBV9 combines with J gene TRBJ2-7, with D maybe TRBD2 (6 bases). The CDR3 consists of 14 residues. The V end lost 0 bases, the J end lost 6 bases, and 13 bases lay between the germline ends. Per germline, CDR1 SGDLS and CDR2 YYNGEE. The CDR3 DNA sequence: TGTGCCAGCAGCGTAGCGGGAGTCCAGGGCGAGCAGTACTTC. It specifies CASSVAGVQGEQYF.

The chain carries TRBV11-2 and TRBJ2-2; 10 bases fit TRBD2. Trimming removed 4 bases from V and 5 bases from J; junction bases left unmatched: 4. Germline assignment: CDR1 SGHAT and CDR2 FQNNGV. The CDR3 has 15 amino acids. The CDR3 loop reads CASSSSGGGTGELFF. The CDR3 nucleotides read TGTGCCAGCAGCTCTAGCGGGGGCGGAACCGGGGAGCTGTTTTTT.

The gene calls are TRBV6-4 and TRBJ2-3; no clear D gene. Germline values: CDR1 MRHNA, CDR2 SNTAGT. This CDR3 spans 14 amino acids. Trimming took 1 base from V and 4 from J, leaving 9 bases between them. The CDR3 region is CASSDWPLADTQYF. The DNA of the CDR3 is TGTGCCAGCAGTGACTGGCCCTTGGCAGATACGCAGTATTTT.

This clone has just a few counts. The CDR3 spells CASSPSGGTSEDYEQYF. CDR3 nucleotide sequence: TGTGCCAGCAGCCCTTCGGGGGGGACTAGCGAGGACTACGAGCAGTACTTC. The chain links TRBV27 to TRBJ2-7; TRBD2 agrees at 10 bases. Germline V gives CDR1 MNHEY, CDR2 SMNVEV (reference sequence). V lost 6 bases to trimming and J lost 3 bases; unmatched junction nucleotides: 14. The CDR3 runs 17 residues.

This clone was detected only a few times. V and J are TRBV9 and TRBJ2-7, with D perhaps TRBD2 (5 bases). The CDR3 runs 15 residues. Trimming pared 3 bases from V and 3 bases from J, leaving 16 bases between. In germline, CDR1 is SGDLS, CDR2 YYNGEE. As DNA, the CDR3 is TGTGCCAGCAGCGCGGGCCCTAGCAGTAGCTACGAGCAGTACTTC. Its protein product is CASSAGPSSSYEQYF.

Here the CDR3 reads CAPSDRPLGAGVGDTQYF. The CDR3 coding sequence is TGTGCCCCATCGGACCGACCGTTGGGGGCGGGAGTGGGAGATACGCAGTATTTT. V is TRBV10-3 and J is TRBJ2-3; D perhaps matches TRBD2 (7 bases). V shed 11 bases and J shed 5 bases, with 32 bases lying between them. Germline lookup yields CDR1 ENHRY and CDR2 SYGVKD. The length of the CDR3 is 18 residues.

This clone has a handful of counts. V and J are TRBV21-1 and TRBJ1-6. TRBV21-1 is given as a pseudogene. The CDR3 is 12 amino acids. CDR3: CASSRTRSPLHF. CDR3 sequence (DNA): TGTGCCAGCAGCCGGACTCGTTCACCCCTCCACTTT.

This clone was seen more than once but under ten times. For the CDR3, the DNA is TGTGCCAGTAGTATAGACGGGACAGGGAGCTCCTACGAGCAGTACTTC. Amino acids: CASSIDGTGSSYEQYF. V is TRBV19 and J is TRBJ2-7; 9 nucleotides match TRBD1. The CDR3 is made up of 16 amino acids. The junction had 3 bases not matched to a gene; V was cut back by 0 bases and J by 0 bases. Germline CDR1 and CDR2: LNHDA and SQIVND (reference sequence).

This sequence joins TRBV5-1 and TRBJ1-1; TRBD1 agrees at 8 bases. Germline-derived CDR1 and CDR2 are SGHRS and YFSETQ. V was clipped by 4 bases and J by 1 base; unmatched bases: 3. This CDR3 is 14 amino acids long. As DNA, the CDR3 is TGCGCCAGCAGCCCGGGGACAGGGAACACTGAAGCTTTCTTT. This sequence encodes CASSPGTGNTEAFF.

This chain uses TRBV5-1 with TRBJ1-4, with TRBD1 identical over 10 bases. The CDR3 length is 16 residues. The trim removed 2 bases at V and 0 bases at J, leaving 1 base unmatched. Per germline, CDR1 SGHRS and CDR2 YFSETQ. DNA of the CDR3: TGCGCCAGCAGCTTTGGGACAGGGGCAACTAATGAAAAACTGTTTTTT. The encoded protein is CASSFGTGATNEKLFF. Drawing the rest from reference TRBV5-1 and TRBJ1-4, the complete variable domain is KAGVTQTPRYLIKTRGQQVTLSCSPISGHRSVSWYQQTPGQGLQFLFEYFSETQRNKGNFPGRFSGRQFSNSRSEMNVSTLELGDSALYLCASSFGTGATNEKLFFGSGTQLSVL.

The chain is built from TRBV5-1 and TRBJ1-2, with D possibly TRBD1 on 6 matching bases. The V gene lost 4 bases and the J gene lost 3 bases, with 13 bases spanning the gap. CDR1 SGHRS and CDR2 YFSETQ come from the germline V gene. The CDR3 runs to 14 residues. The CDR3 is CASSPGVQDYGYTF. CDR3 in DNA: TGCGCCAGCAGCCCAGGGGTACAGGACTATGGCTACACCTTC.

The chain recombines TRBV27 with TRBJ2-5; TRBD2 matches 11 bases. Germline-derived CDR1 and CDR2 are MNHEY and SMNVEV (reference sequence). Germline trimming cut 6 bases from V and 5 bases from J; bases unmatched to any gene: 2. The CDR3 loop spans 13 amino acids. This CDR3 is CASRLAGVETQYF. The CDR3, as DNA: TGTGCCAGCAGACTAGCGGGAGTGGAGACCCAGTACTTC.

The chain combines TRBV28 with TRBJ2-5, with 7 bases lining up with TRBD1. V trimming: 3 bases; J trimming: 2 bases; junction bases outside the gene matches: 6. The CDR3 contains 15 residues. CDR1 MDHEN and CDR2 SYDVKM come from the germline V gene. CDR3 region: CASSFLPGQQETQYF. Here the CDR3 DNA reads TGTGCCAGCAGTTTCCTCCCGGGACAGCAAGAGACCCAGTACTTC.

Comment on this clone: This same CDR3 is encoded by further DNA sequences in the sample. The chain links TRBV18 to TRBJ1-5; no firm D call. Per the germline V gene, CDR1 is KGHSH and CDR2 is LQKENI. The CDR3 consists of 15 residues. Trimming took 2 bases from V and 0 from J, leaving 8 bases between them. The CDR3 here is CASSPTGSSNQPQHF. CDR3 DNA: TGTGCCAGCTCACCAACGGGAAGTAGCAATCAGCCCCAGCATTTT.

The chain is built from TRBV6-6 and TRBJ2-1; maybe TRBD2 (6 bases). Germline V lookup: CDR1 MNHNY, CDR2 SVGAGI (reference sequence). V dropped 5 bases and J dropped 5 bases, with 19 bases sitting between them. CDR3 length equals 16 residues. DNA of the CDR3: TGTGCCAGCAGTAGACGAGCGGGCGAGCAAAACAATGAGCAGTTCTTC. Its translation is CASSRRAGEQNNEQFF.

This clone was detected a few times. The chain has TRBV29-1 and TRBJ1-2, with D possibly being TRBD1 (6 bases). Germline-derived CDR1 and CDR2 are SQVTM and ANQGSEA. The CDR3 consists of 12 residues. V was trimmed by 3 bases and J by 9 bases, leaving 14 bases between them. In nucleotides, the CDR3 is TGCAGCGTTGATTCTGCGAGGGACAGCTACACCTTC. It codes for CSVDSARDSYTF.

The chain couples TRBV7-6 to TRBJ2-7; 10 bases align to TRBD1. The CDR3 length is 16 residues. Germline trimming cut 5 bases from V and 5 bases from J; bases unmatched to any gene: 12. Germline loops: CDR1 SGHVS, CDR2 FNYEAQ. The CDR3 sequence is CASSAGSGQGINEQYF. In nucleotides, the CDR3 is TGTGCCAGCAGCGCCGGCTCGGGACAGGGGATCAACGAGCAGTACTTC.

A note on this clone: The junction and the germline gene differ at one end; a read error may be behind it. The V and J genes are TRBV10-2 and TRBJ2-2; 8 bases align to TRBD2. Germline V gene data show CDR1 as WSHSY and CDR2 as SAAADI. The CDR3 is 16 residues long. The CDR3 region is CASSAFRGGSSGELFF. The CDR3 region has the DNA TGCGCCAGTAGTGCCTTCCGCGGGGGGTCGTCCGGGGAGCTGTTTTTT.

The CDR3, as DNA: TGTGCCAGCAGTGAGGCCTTAGCCGGATACAATGAGCAGTTCTTC. This sequence encodes CASSEALAGYNEQFF. The chain recombines TRBV25-1 with TRBJ2-1; D not certain. Per germline, CDR1 MGHDK and CDR2 SYGVNS. Trimming removed 3 bases from V and 4 bases from J, with 13 bases in between. This CDR3 is 15 amino acids long.

The chain is built from TRBV2 and TRBJ1-4, with TRBD1 matching over 7 bases. The CDR3 spans 12 residues. Per germline, CDR1 SNHLY and CDR2 FYNNEI. V was clipped by 6 bases and J by 8 bases; unmatched bases: 3. The CDR3 sequence: CASSWGQEKLFF. CDR3 bases: TGTGCCAGCAGCTGGGGACAGGAAAAACTGTTTTTT.